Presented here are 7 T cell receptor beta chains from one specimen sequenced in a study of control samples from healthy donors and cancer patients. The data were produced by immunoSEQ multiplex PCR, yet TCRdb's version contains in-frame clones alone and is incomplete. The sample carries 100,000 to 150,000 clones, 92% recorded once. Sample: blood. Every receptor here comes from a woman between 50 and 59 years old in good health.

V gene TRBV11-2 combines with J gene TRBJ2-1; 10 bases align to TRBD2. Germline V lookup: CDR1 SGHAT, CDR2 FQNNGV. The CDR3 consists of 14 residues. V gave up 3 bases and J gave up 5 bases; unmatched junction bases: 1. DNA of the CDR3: TGTGCCAGCAGCTTTACTAGCGGGGACAATGAGCAGTTCTTC. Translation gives CASSFTSGDNEQFF.

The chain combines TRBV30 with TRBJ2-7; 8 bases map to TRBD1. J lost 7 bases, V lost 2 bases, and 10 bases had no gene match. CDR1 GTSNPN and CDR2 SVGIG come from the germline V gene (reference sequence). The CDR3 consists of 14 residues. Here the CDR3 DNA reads TGTGCCTGGAGTACAGGGGGGCTCCCGCGGGAGCAGTACTTC. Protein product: CAWSTGGLPREQYF. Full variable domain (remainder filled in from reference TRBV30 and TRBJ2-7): SQTIHQWPATLVQPVGSPLSLECTVEGTSNPNLYWYRQAAGRGLQLLFYSVGIGQISSEVPQNLSASRPQDRQFILSSKKLLLSDSGFYLCAWSTGGLPREQYFGPGTRLTVT.

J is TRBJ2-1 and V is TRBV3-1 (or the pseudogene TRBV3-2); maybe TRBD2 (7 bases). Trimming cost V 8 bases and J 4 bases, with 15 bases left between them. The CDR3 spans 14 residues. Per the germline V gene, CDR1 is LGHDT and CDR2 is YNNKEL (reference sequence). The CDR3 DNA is TGTGCCAGCCGGGCTCGGGGGGCGTACAATGAGCAGTTCTTC. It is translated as CASRARGAYNEQFF.

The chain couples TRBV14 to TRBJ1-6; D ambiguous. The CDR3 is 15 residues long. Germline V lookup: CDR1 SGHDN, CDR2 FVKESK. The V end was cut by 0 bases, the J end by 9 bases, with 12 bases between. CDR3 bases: TGTGCCAGCAGCCAAGAAAGTAGGAGGAGTTCACCCCTCCACTTT. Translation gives CASSQESRRSSPLHF.

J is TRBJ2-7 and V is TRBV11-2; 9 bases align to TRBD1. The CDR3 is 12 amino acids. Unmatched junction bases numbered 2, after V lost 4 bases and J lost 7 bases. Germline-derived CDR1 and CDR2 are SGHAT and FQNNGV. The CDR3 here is CASSSGTGEQYF. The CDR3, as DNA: TGTGCCAGCAGCTCGGGGACAGGGGAGCAGTACTTC.

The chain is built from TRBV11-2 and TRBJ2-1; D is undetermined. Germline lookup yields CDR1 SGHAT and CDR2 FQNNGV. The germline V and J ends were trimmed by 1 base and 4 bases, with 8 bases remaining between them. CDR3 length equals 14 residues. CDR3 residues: CASSLARMYNEQFF. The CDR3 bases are TGTGCCAGCAGCTTAGCCCGGATGTACAATGAGCAGTTCTTC.

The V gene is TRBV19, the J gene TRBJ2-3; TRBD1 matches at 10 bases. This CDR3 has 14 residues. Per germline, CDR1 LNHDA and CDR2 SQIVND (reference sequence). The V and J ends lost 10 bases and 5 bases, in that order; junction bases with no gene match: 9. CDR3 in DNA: TGTGCCACCCGGGACAGGGGCCTTGGAGATACGCAGTATTTT. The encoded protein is CATRDRGLGDTQYF.